This T cell receptor (beta chain) was identified during a study of cytomegalovirus exposure and HLA in healthy donors. Study-wide results and limits: Most sequenced TCRs were rare (though some public TCRs occurred in many donors). In vitro checks showed that a few CMV-associated chains really do target CMV antigens. Reportedly, diagnosis of cytomegalovirus status by the classifier showed high specificity and sensitivity.

The CDR3 is 16 residues long. V dropped 2 bases and J dropped 7; count of bases not matched to a gene: 8. Per the germline V gene, CDR1 is MNHNY and CDR2 is SVGAGI (reference sequence). Comment on this clone: As yet, its antigen is unknown.

The method was immunoSEQ multiplex PCR; TCRdb's version includes in-frame clones alone and lacks a portion of them. The repertoire holds a few hundred thousand clones, 80% to 90% seen once, with 2.9% in the top ten. The donors were in the 120-subject validation cohort, distinct from the approximately 670-subject first cohort. This receptor was taken from a woman between 18 and 29 years old in good health and CMV-seronegative. Sequenced sample: PBMCs. The V gene is TRBV6-6, the J gene TRBJ2-1, with 10 bases aligning to TRBD2. CDR3 region: CASSYGLAGVRNEQFF. The CDR3 DNA follows: TGTGCCAGCAGTTACGGCCTAGCGGGAGTTCGAAATGAGCAGTTCTTC.